The clone carrying this T cell receptor (beta chain) came up once. Germline V CDR1 and CDR2: SGHTA, FQGNSA. V dropped 4 bases and J dropped 8; count of bases not matched to a gene: 8. The CDR3 spans 15 residues. Per the original data handling: Amplification with reference gene primers provided the estimates of nucleated cell counts. Using immunoSEQ multiplex PCR, the repertoire was profiled, and TCRdb retains in-frame clones only, with some absent. Clone size and the V and J calls come from that table; the DNA yielded D and trimming. The table lists 140,000 to 150,000 clones, around 80% of them singletons. These data belong to a study of blood T cell repertoires in COVID-19. Across the study: COVID-19 samples collected from the United States, Italy and Spain covered acute and convalescent phases.

The source material was peripheral blood. The clonotype originates from a man aged 60 to 75 with active or convalescent COVID-19. The V gene is TRBV7-2, the J gene TRBJ2-3; 11 bases line up with TRBD1. The CDR3 DNA sequence: TGTGCCAGCAGCTACCCGGGACAGGGGGGAGTTACGCAGTATTTT. This translates into CASSYPGQGGVTQYF.